The T cell receptor (beta chain) under discussion was sequenced for a study of cytomegalovirus exposure and HLA in healthy donors. Primers for the PCR totalled 60 Vbeta and 13 Jbeta. Assay used: immunoSEQ multiplex PCR; TCRdb lists only in-frame clones, some missing. The profile shows 150,000 to 200,000 clones, roughly 70% of them singletons. General study points: Overall, about 160 TCR beta chains were annotated as cytomegalovirus-associated. Beyond CMV serostatus, there was no information to go on about immune exposure. A later examination showed that TCR association rates differed by HLA locus, with DRB1 most and HLA-C fewest. Rare sequences made up most TCRs, while some public TCRs were found in many donors.

Germline V gives CDR1 SGHTA, CDR2 FQGNSA. The V and J ends lost 5 bases and 3 bases respectively, with 11 bases between them. This CDR3 comprises 13 residues. This clone has just a few counts. Its specificity is unknown. The sequence derives from a male donor in good health and CMV-seronegative. Sequenced: PBMCs. This rearrangement joins TRBV7-2 to TRBJ2-7; D is uncertain. CDR3 protein: CASSLLPGYEQYF. CDR3 in DNA: TGTGCCAGCAGCCTCCTCCCGGGCTACGAGCAGTACTTC.